This T cell receptor (beta chain) was profiled in a study of OX40 agonist ivuxolimab in advanced cancers. Sequencing was performed with immunoSEQ multiplex PCR; in TCRdb, only in-frame clones are kept and a portion is missing. The table shows 41,000 or so clones, with around four fifths occurring only once. V was shortened by 5 bases and J by 2 bases, with 13 bases between the two germline ends. CDR1 is MGHRA and CDR2 is YSYEKL in the germline V gene. This CDR3 spans 15 amino acids. The receptor was isolated from an adult with an advanced solid tumor such as melanoma, head and neck, liver or kidney cancer. The V and J genes are TRBV4-1 and TRBJ2-4; unclear D gene. Sequenced material: CD4+ or CD8+ T cells sorted from blood, taken in a trial of the OX40 agonist ivuxolimab. The CDR3 sequence is CASSEYTNSKNIQYF. CDR3 bases: TGCGCCAGCAGCGAATACACTAACTCCAAAAACATTCAGTACTTC.